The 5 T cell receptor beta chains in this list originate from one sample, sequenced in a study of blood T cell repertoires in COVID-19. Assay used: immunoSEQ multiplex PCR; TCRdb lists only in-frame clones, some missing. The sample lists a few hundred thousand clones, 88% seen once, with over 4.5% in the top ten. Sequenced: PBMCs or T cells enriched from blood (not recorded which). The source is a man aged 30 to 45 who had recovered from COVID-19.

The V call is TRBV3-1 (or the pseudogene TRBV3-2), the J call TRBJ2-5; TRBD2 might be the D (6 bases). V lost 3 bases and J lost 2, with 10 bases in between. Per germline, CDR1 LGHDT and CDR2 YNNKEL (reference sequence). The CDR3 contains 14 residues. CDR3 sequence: CASSHGLFQETQYF. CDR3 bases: TGTGCCAGCAGCCACGGACTATTTCAAGAGACCCAGTACTTC.

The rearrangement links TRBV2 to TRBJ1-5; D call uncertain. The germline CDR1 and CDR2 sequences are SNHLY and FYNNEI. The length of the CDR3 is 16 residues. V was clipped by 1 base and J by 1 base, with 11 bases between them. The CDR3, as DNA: TGTGCCAGCAGTGAAGGGGTGGGCAGCAGCAATCAGCCCCAGCATTTT. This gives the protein CASSEGVGSSNQPQHF.

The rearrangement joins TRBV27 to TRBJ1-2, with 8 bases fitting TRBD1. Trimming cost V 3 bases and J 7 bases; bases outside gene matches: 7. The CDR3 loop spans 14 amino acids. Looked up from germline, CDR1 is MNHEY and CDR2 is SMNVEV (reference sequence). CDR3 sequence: CASSFNRGEGGYTF. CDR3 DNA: TGTGCCAGCAGTTTTAACAGGGGGGAGGGTGGCTACACCTTC.

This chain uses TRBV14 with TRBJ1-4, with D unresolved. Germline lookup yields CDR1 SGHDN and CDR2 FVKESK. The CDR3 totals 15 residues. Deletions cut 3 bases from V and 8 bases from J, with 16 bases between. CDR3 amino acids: CASSHYSGLGEKLFF. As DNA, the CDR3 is TGTGCCAGCAGCCACTATTCGGGGTTGGGGGAAAAACTGTTTTTT. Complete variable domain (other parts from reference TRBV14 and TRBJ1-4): EAGVTQFPSHSVIEKGQTVTLRCDPISGHDNLYWYRRVMGKEIKFLLHFVKESKQDESGMPNNRFLAERTGGTYSTLKVQPAELEDSGVYFCASSHYSGLGEKLFFGSGTQLSVL.

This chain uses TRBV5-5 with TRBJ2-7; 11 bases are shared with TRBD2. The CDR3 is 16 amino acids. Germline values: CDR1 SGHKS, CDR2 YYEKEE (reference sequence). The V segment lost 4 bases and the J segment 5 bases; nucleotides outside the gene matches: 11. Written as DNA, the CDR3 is TGTGCCAGCAGCCCGCCCACTAGCGGGGGTATAGACGAGCAGTACTTC. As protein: CASSPPTSGGIDEQYF.